This entry lists 30 T cell receptor beta chains sequenced from one sample in a study of T cells after yellow fever vaccination. MiXCR, run by TCRdb on the 5' RACE reads, gives a single entry per CDR3 protein. Altogether over 130,000 distinct CDR3 sequences are present, more than 6% being singletons, with the ten largest covering under 0.95%. The source was CD4+ T cells sorted from PBMCs, collected 5 days after the yellow fever booster vaccination. The receptors shown here come from a man aged 30-40 years who received the YFV17D yellow fever vaccine.

This clonotype was recorded many times. The rearrangement uses TRBV12-3 or TRBV12-4 and TRBJ2-5; the D is unclear. The CDR3 covers 14 residues. Trimming left V 3 bases short and J 0 bases short, with 8 bases between. The CDR3 DNA reads as TGTGCCAGCAGTTTTGGGGATAACCAAGAGACCCAGTACTTC. It codes for CASSFGDNQETQYF.

This clonotype was counted only a few times. The chain has TRBV23-1 and TRBJ2-7; a possible D gene is TRBD2 (6 bases). TRBV23-1 is noted as an ORF with a role that remains uncertain. The CDR3 sequence is 15 residues long. The V and J ends lost 2 bases and 4 bases respectively, with 15 bases between them. The CDR3 nucleotides are TGCGCCAGCAGTCAACGGGAGACCGGCCTATACGAGCAGTACTTC. It translates to CASSQRETGLYEQYF.

This clonotype was recorded many times. The chain couples TRBV5-1 to TRBJ1-1; D is undetermined. Germline-derived CDR1 and CDR2 are SGHRS and YFSETQ. The CDR3 is made up of 12 amino acids. Trimming cost V 3 bases and J 6 bases, with 9 bases left between them. CDR3 loop: CASSSSDSEAFF. DNA of the CDR3: TGCGCCAGCAGCTCGTCAGATTCTGAAGCTTTCTTT.

This clonotype was seen many times. The chain couples TRBV5-1 to TRBJ1-2; possibly TRBD1 for D (5 bases). This CDR3 has 15 residues. The ends were cut back, 0 bases at V and 7 bases at J, with 16 bases in the middle. Germline V gives CDR1 SGHRS, CDR2 YFSETQ. The CDR3, as DNA: TGCGCCAGCAGCTTGGCCCCAGGGTCCCTGGGTGGCTACACCTTC. Protein product: CASSLAPGSLGGYTF.

Many counts were recorded for this clonotype. J is TRBJ2-2 and V is TRBV25-1; 9 bases line up with TRBD1. This CDR3 has 16 amino acids. Germline V CDR1 and CDR2: MGHDK, SYGVNS. The V gene end was trimmed by 3 bases and the J gene end by 4 bases; junction bases not matched to a gene: 6. The CDR3 loop is CASSDPGTGITGELFF. The CDR3 DNA is TGTGCCAGCAGTGACCCCGGGACAGGGATCACCGGGGAGCTGTTTTTT.

Many counts were recorded for this clonotype. The chain is built from TRBV5-1 and TRBJ2-1; 8 nucleotides agree with TRBD2. Germline V CDR1 and CDR2: SGHRS, YFSETQ. V trimming: 1 base; J trimming: 5 bases; junction bases outside the gene matches: 5. This CDR3 comprises 15 residues. Here the CDR3 reads CASSLLAGGHNEQFF. In DNA, the CDR3 is TGCGCCAGCAGCTTGTTGGCGGGGGGCCACAATGAGCAGTTCTTC.

This clonotype was found many times. This chain uses TRBV9 with TRBJ2-3, with D possibly matching TRBD2 (5 bases). Trimming stripped 2 bases from V and 10 bases from J, with 11 bases between. The CDR3 totals 12 residues. CDR1 and CDR2 from the germline V gene are SGDLS and YYNGEE. CDR3 sequence reads: CASSVGVSAQYF. Here the CDR3 DNA reads TGTGCCAGCAGCGTCGGGGTATCGGCGCAGTATTTT.

This clonotype was observed a few times. The rearrangement uses TRBV15 and TRBJ2-3; D is unclear. The CDR3 totals 17 residues. CDR1 and CDR2 (germline): LNHNV, YYDKDF (reference sequence). Trimming shortened V by 0 bases and J by 4 bases, and 17 bases separated the two germline ends. The CDR3 loop is CATSRDSVAVGSDTQYF. Written as DNA, the CDR3 is TGTGCCACCAGCAGAGATTCGGTGGCGGTTGGCTCAGATACGCAGTATTTT.

This clonotype was recorded many times. This chain uses TRBV7-9 with TRBJ2-7, with 13 bases matching TRBD2. This CDR3 region has 16 residues. Trimming at V came to 2 bases and at J to 6 bases, leaving 7 bases not matched to a gene. Germline V CDR1 and CDR2: SEHNR, FQNEAQ (reference sequence). CDR3 in DNA: TGTGCCAGCAGCTTATCCGGGGGACTAGCGGGATCCGAGCAGTACTTC. Translation gives CASSLSGGLAGSEQYF.

This clonotype has at least ten counts. The gene calls are TRBV14 and TRBJ2-5; 7 nucleotides agree with TRBD2. The CDR3 is 16 amino acids. Looked up from germline, CDR1 is SGHDN and CDR2 is FVKESK. With 4 bases clipped from V and 5 bases from J, the junction kept 13 bases outside the gene matches. CDR3 residues: CASSRLTSVWGETQYF. The CDR3 DNA sequence: TGTGCCAGCAGCCGACTCACTAGCGTATGGGGGGAGACCCAGTACTTC.

This clonotype has a handful of counts. The chain uses TRBV10-3 and TRBJ1-1; D unresolved. CDR1 and CDR2 from the germline V gene are ENHRY and SYGVKD. The CDR3 sequence is 12 residues long. V lost 1 base, J lost 10 bases, and 10 bases lay in between. CDR3 sequence reads: CAISEFREGAFF. In nucleotides, the CDR3 is TGTGCCATCAGTGAGTTTAGGGAGGGAGCTTTCTTT.

The chain combines TRBV5-1 with TRBJ2-3, with TRBD2 matching 11 bases. From germline, CDR1 is SGHRS and CDR2 YFSETQ. With V trimmed by 3 bases and J by 1 base, 10 bases remained unmatched. CDR3 length: 18 residues. In DNA form, the CDR3 reads TGCGCCAGCAGCTCCAGAAGGGGACTAGCGGAGCGCACAGATACGCAGTATTTT. This sequence encodes CASSSRRGLAERTDTQYF.

This clonotype has a count of ten or more. This chain links TRBV7-9 with TRBJ2-7; 9 bases line up with TRBD2. The CDR3 spans 14 residues. Germline V CDR1 and CDR2: SEHNR, FQNEAQ (reference sequence). The ends lost 4 bases at V and 2 bases at J; junction bases unmatched: 3. This chain's CDR3 is CASSSSGRTYEQYF. The CDR3 nucleotides read TGTGCCAGCAGCTCCAGCGGGAGGACCTACGAGCAGTACTTC.

The table lists this clonotype with many counts. The chain employs TRBV7-2 and TRBJ1-1; D not resolved. The CDR3 runs 15 residues. Germline CDR1 reads SGHTA; CDR2 reads FQGNSA. V lost 5 bases to trimming and J lost 5 bases, with 18 bases between them. The CDR3 protein is CASSLPPGRVTEAFF. The CDR3 region has the DNA TGTGCCAGCAGCCTACCCCCGGGAAGAGTAACTGAAGCTTTCTTT.

This clonotype has at least ten counts. The rearrangement uses TRBV19 and TRBJ2-5, with 15 nucleotides matching TRBD2. The CDR3 has 17 amino acids. Per germline, CDR1 LNHDA and CDR2 SQIVND (reference sequence). Trimming at V came to 5 bases and at J to 1 base, leaving 5 bases not matched to a gene. This CDR3 reads CASSEGLAGGIQETQYF. In DNA form, the CDR3 reads TGTGCCAGTAGTGAGGGACTAGCGGGAGGTATCCAAGAGACCCAGTACTTC.

This clonotype occurred many times. The rearrangement joins TRBV20-1 to TRBJ2-1; no clear D. The CDR3 covers 13 residues. Per the germline V gene, CDR1 is DFQATT and CDR2 is SNEGSKA (reference sequence). The germline V and J ends were trimmed by 1 base and 5 bases, with 9 bases remaining between them. This chain's CDR3 is CSARVLIDNEQFF. CDR3 DNA sequence: TGCAGTGCTAGAGTTCTAATCGACAATGAGCAGTTCTTC.

This clonotype was seen at least ten times. J is TRBJ1-4 and V is TRBV20-1; a weak D match, TRBD1 (6 bases). V lost 4 bases and J lost 0, with 21 bases in between. The germline CDR1 and CDR2 sequences are DFQATT and SNEGSKA (reference sequence). CDR3 length: 18 amino acids. DNA of the CDR3: TGCAGTGCTACTGAAATACAAGGACAGCGTCCAACTAATGAAAAACTGTTTTTT. Amino acids: CSATEIQGQRPTNEKLFF.

Concerning this clonotype itself: This sequence may be a read error, since a much larger clone differs from it by one base. V is TRBV7-9 and J is TRBJ1-2, with TRBD1 identical over 7 bases. Germline CDR1 reads SEHNR; CDR2 reads FQNEAQ (reference sequence). V shed 6 bases and J 5 bases; nucleotides not matched to a gene: 6. This CDR3 is built from 13 residues. The CDR3 bases are TGTGCCAGCAGGTTACAACAGGGGTATGGCTACACCTTC. Translated, it gives CASRLQQGYGYTF.

Many counts were recorded for this clonotype. The chain recombines TRBV3-1 with TRBJ2-4; 10 nucleotides align to TRBD2. The CDR3 has 14 residues. The J segment lost 4 bases and the V segment lost 5 bases, leaving 2 bases of the junction unmatched. CDR1 is LGHDT, CDR2 YNNKEL, per germline (reference sequence). CDR3 sequence: CASSVAGGKNIQYF. The DNA for the CDR3 is TGTGCCAGCAGCGTAGCGGGAGGAAAAAACATTCAGTACTTC. Supplemented by reference TRBV3-1 and TRBJ2-4, the full variable domain reads DTAVSQTPKYLVTQMGNDKSIKCEQNLGHDTMYWYKQDSKKFLKIMFSYNNKELIINETVPNRFSPKSPDKAHLNLHINSLELGDSAVYFCASSVAGGKNIQYFGAGTRLSVL.

This clonotype was detected ten times or more. The rearrangement links TRBV7-2 to TRBJ2-1; 8 bases line up with TRBD2. J gave up 0 bases and V 1 base, and 2 bases lay outside the gene matches. The CDR3 totals 16 residues. In germline, CDR1 is SGHTA, CDR2 FQGNSA. The CDR3 spells CASSLEGLGSYNEQFF. The CDR3 DNA is TGTGCCAGCAGCTTAGAGGGACTAGGCTCCTACAATGAGCAGTTCTTC.

In this sample, this clonotype turned up many times. The chain couples TRBV29-1 to TRBJ1-1; TRBD1 matches at 7 bases. V lost 7 bases to trimming and J lost 0 bases; unmatched junction nucleotides: 5. The CDR3 contains 13 residues. Per the germline V gene, CDR1 is SQVTM and CDR2 is ANQGSEA. The chain's CDR3 is CSAEGQMNTEAFF. For the CDR3, the DNA is TGCAGCGCCGAGGGACAGATGAACACTGAAGCTTTCTTT.

Ten or more counts support this clonotype. CDR3 amino acids: CASSQDAGGNEKLFF. The CDR3 DNA reads TGTGCCAGCAGCCAAGATGCGGGGGGGAATGAAAAACTGTTTTTT. The chain is built from TRBV14 and TRBJ1-4, with a possible D match to TRBD1 (5 bases). CDR3 size: 15 residues. V was clipped by 0 bases and J by 5 bases, with 10 bases between them. Looked up from germline, CDR1 is SGHDN and CDR2 is FVKESK. Full variable domain (remainder filled in from reference TRBV14 and TRBJ1-4): EAGVTQFPSHSVIEKGQTVTLRCDPISGHDNLYWYRRVMGKEIKFLLHFVKESKQDESGMPNNRFLAERTGGTYSTLKVQPAELEDSGVYFCASSQDAGGNEKLFFGSGTQLSVL.

This clonotype was recorded at least ten times. The J gene is TRBJ2-7, the V gene TRBV28; tentative D call: TRBD1 (6 bases). CDR3 size: 13 residues. V was cut by 5 bases and J by 3 bases, with 11 bases left in between. CDR1 and CDR2 from the germline V gene are MDHEN and SYDVKM. The CDR3 DNA sequence: TGTGCCAGCAGTACAGGGAGTCTCTACGAGCAGTACTTC. Protein product: CASSTGSLYEQYF.

This clonotype was seen ten or more times. V usage is TRBV7-2 and J usage is TRBJ2-1, with 7 positions matching TRBD2. J lost 3 bases, V lost 0 bases, and 2 bases had no gene match. Germline CDR1 reads SGHTA; CDR2 reads FQGNSA. This CDR3 region has 15 residues. The CDR3 region has the DNA TGTGCCAGCAGCTTAGCGAGGGACTACTACAATGAGCAGTTCTTC. Translating gives CASSLARDYYNEQFF.

This clonotype was seen many times. A read error may produce the germline difference seen at one junction end. This chain uses TRBV7-2 with TRBJ2-7; D remains unclear. This CDR3 is built from 13 residues. Germline V gives CDR1 SGHTA, CDR2 FQGNSA. CDR3 residues: CASSPFSSYEQYF. The CDR3, as DNA: TGTGCAAGCAGCCCCTTTAGCTCCTACGAGCAGTACTTC.

Only a few counts were recorded for this clonotype. The CDR3 region is CASATQGSSPLHF. The CDR3 region has the DNA TGTGCCAGCGCAACACAGGGGTCTTCACCCCTCCACTTT. This chain links TRBV18 with TRBJ1-6; 7 positions match TRBD1. CDR3 size: 13 residues. Germline trimming cut 8 bases from V and 9 bases from J; bases unmatched to any gene: 7. The germline gives CDR1 KGHSH, CDR2 LQKENI.

This clonotype was detected ten times or more. The chain joins TRBV28 to TRBJ2-7; possibly TRBD2 for D (5 bases). The CDR3 has 15 residues. Germline CDR1 reads MDHEN; CDR2 reads SYDVKM. The V and J ends lost 7 bases and 5 bases respectively, with 21 bases between them. The chain's CDR3 is CASNTPQRGRHEQYF. The CDR3 DNA sequence: TGTGCCAGCAATACCCCCCAACGGGGTCGACACGAGCAGTACTTC.

This clonotype showed up many times. This chain uses TRBV10-3 with TRBJ2-5, with D tentatively TRBD2 (5 bases). Germline assignment: CDR1 ENHRY and CDR2 SYGVKD. The CDR3 is 12 amino acids. V lost 7 bases and J 10 bases, leaving 16 bases between the germline ends. The CDR3 sequence: CAINEGSGIQYF. Written as DNA, the CDR3 is TGTGCCATCAACGAGGGTTCGGGCATCCAGTACTTC.

This clonotype was counted many times. The chain couples TRBV7-9 to TRBJ2-4, with TRBD2 as a possible D gene (7 bases). Germline V CDR1 and CDR2: SEHNR, FQNEAQ (reference sequence). V lost 5 bases, J lost 0 bases, and 11 bases lay in between. This CDR3 spans 15 amino acids. CDR3: CASSLRGGAKNIQYF. The DNA for the CDR3 is TGTGCCAGCAGCCTGAGGGGGGGAGCCAAAAACATTCAGTACTTC.

This clonotype came up many times. The chain couples TRBV12-3 or TRBV12-4 to TRBJ2-5; no clear D gene. V was cut by 1 base and J by 3 bases, with 6 bases left in between. The CDR3 is made up of 13 amino acids. The CDR3 DNA reads as TGTGCCAGCAGTTTAGGGGTTAAAGAGACCCAGTACTTC. This sequence encodes CASSLGVKETQYF.